What follows describes a single T cell receptor beta chain. Antigen: not known. The data were obtained in a study of graft-versus-host responses after intestinal transplantation. Across the study: Recipients were all induced with anti-thymocyte globulin, then given tacrolimus and steroids for around three years. Study outcomes and limitations: Clonal ratios of graft-versus-host to host-versus-graft in allografts were high for patients exhibiting graft-donor T cell macrochimerism.

This table comes from immunoSEQ multiplex PCR, and its TCRdb copy is limited to in-frame clones, with some not included. Counted here are about 20,000 clones, about 89% occurring once; the ten biggest clones make up over 8%. The sequence was collected from a human patient who received an intestinal transplant, so some T cells may come from the graft donor. The starting material was PBMCs, obtained approximately 240 days after intestinal transplant.

The CDR3 loop reads CASSVLLTDTQYF. As DNA, the CDR3 is TGTGCCAGCAGCGTACTACTCACAGATACGCAGTATTTT. The chain combines TRBV9 with TRBJ2-3; D uncertain. V was cut by 1 base and J by 2 bases, with 5 bases left in between. The CDR3 runs to 13 residues. Germline V CDR1 and CDR2: SGDLS, YYNGEE. Full variable domain (missing parts from reference TRBV9 and TRBJ2-3): DSGVTQTPKHLITATGQRVTLRCSPRSGDLSVYWYQQSLDQGLQFLIQYYNGEERAKGNILERFSAQQFPDLHSELNLSSLELGDSALYFCASSVLLTDTQYFGPGTRLTVL.